Listed below are T cell receptor beta chains from one sample, sequenced in a study of identifying expanded T cells in peripheral blood. This table comes from immunoSEQ multiplex PCR, and its TCRdb copy is limited to in-frame clones, with some not included. The table shows 95,000 to 100,000 clones, with around 88% occurring only once. The sample was blood. The receptors stem from a person aged 18 to 75 in good health. The CDR3 runs from the conserved cysteine through the conserved F or W. Each record gives: V gene, J gene, clone size, CDR3 protein. Clone size is not always given. Where it is, it says once, few, many or a class for expanded clones.

v_gene: TRBV20-1; j_gene: TRBJ2-3; abundance: .; CDR3aa: CSARPGDTQYF
v_gene: TRBV9; j_gene: TRBJ2-7; abundance: .; CDR3aa: CASSGSQWGGTYEQYF
v_gene: TRBV9; j_gene: TRBJ2-3; abundance: .; CDR3aa: CASSVGPTDTQYF
v_gene: TRBV27; j_gene: TRBJ1-5; abundance: .; CDR3aa: CASSPSYRGPAPQHF
v_gene: TRBV28; j_gene: TRBJ2-5; abundance: .; CDR3aa: CASRKGTAQETQYF
v_gene: TRBV5-8; j_gene: TRBJ2-2; abundance: .; CDR3aa: CASPKGARASNTGELFF
v_gene: TRBV6-1; j_gene: TRBJ1-4; abundance: .; CDR3aa: CASSEAGGEKLFF
v_gene: TRBV28; j_gene: TRBJ2-3; abundance: .; CDR3aa: CASGGGPGTDTQYF
v_gene: TRBV5-6; j_gene: TRBJ2-7; abundance: .; CDR3aa: CASSRGHSYEQYF
v_gene: TRBV27; j_gene: TRBJ1-1; abundance: .; CDR3aa: CASSFSALQDRTEAFF
v_gene: TRBV6-1; j_gene: TRBJ1-1; abundance: .; CDR3aa: CASTLRDPPNTEAFF
v_gene: TRBV6-5; j_gene: TRBJ1-5; abundance: .; CDR3aa: CASRRDRAPNQPQHF
v_gene: TRBV6-5; j_gene: TRBJ2-2; abundance: .; CDR3aa: CASSYTGPDTGELFF
v_gene: TRBV7-2; j_gene: TRBJ1-4; abundance: .; CDR3aa: CASSFQGGDEKLFF
v_gene: TRBV19; j_gene: TRBJ1-4; abundance: .; CDR3aa: CATGTGVREKLFF
v_gene: TRBV11-1; j_gene: TRBJ1-2; abundance: .; CDR3aa: CASSSRQGNRGYTF
v_gene: TRBV19; j_gene: TRBJ1-4; abundance: .; CDR3aa: CASSIVGNEKLFF
v_gene: TRBV5-1; j_gene: TRBJ2-5; abundance: .; CDR3aa: CASSAGGVDRVGGETQYF
v_gene: TRBV27; j_gene: TRBJ2-5; abundance: .; CDR3aa: CASSLITQETQYF
v_gene: TRBV30; j_gene: TRBJ2-5; abundance: once; CDR3aa: CAWSLETQYF
v_gene: TRBV4-3; j_gene: TRBJ1-2; abundance: .; CDR3aa: CASSQDVGWGGYTF
v_gene: TRBV6-1; j_gene: TRBJ2-2; abundance: many; CDR3aa: CASSEARGAGELFF
v_gene: TRBV19; j_gene: TRBJ2-1; abundance: .; CDR3aa: CASTLSGRGGRHEQFF
v_gene: TRBV19; j_gene: TRBJ2-1; abundance: .; CDR3aa: CASSWSNGAYNEQFF
v_gene: TRBV27; j_gene: TRBJ1-2; abundance: .; CDR3aa: CASSPRPGQYGYTF
v_gene: TRBV4-1; j_gene: TRBJ1-5; abundance: .; CDR3aa: CASSQDINQPQHF
v_gene: TRBV4-3; j_gene: TRBJ2-3; abundance: .; CDR3aa: CASSQAGGTVSTDTQYF
v_gene: TRBV6-5; j_gene: TRBJ2-1; abundance: once; CDR3aa: CASRPWDRREQFF
v_gene: TRBV4-1; j_gene: TRBJ1-4; abundance: .; CDR3aa: CASSFTPGLSNEKLFF
v_gene: TRBV14; j_gene: TRBJ1-1; abundance: .; CDR3aa: CASSQYREAEAFF
v_gene: TRBV7-2; j_gene: TRBJ2-7; abundance: .; CDR3aa: CASSDLYEQYF
v_gene: TRBV7-2; j_gene: TRBJ1-1; abundance: .; CDR3aa: CASSSREQGLEAFF
v_gene: TRBV9; j_gene: TRBJ2-3; abundance: .; CDR3aa: CASSPSSQISTDTQYF
v_gene: TRBV11-2; j_gene: TRBJ2-3; abundance: once; CDR3aa: CASSPGLAGDTDTQYF
v_gene: TRBV13; j_gene: TRBJ2-1; abundance: .; CDR3aa: CASSLGWKEQYNEQFF
v_gene: TRBV15; j_gene: TRBJ1-2; abundance: .; CDR3aa: CATSRDPGNYGYTF
v_gene: TRBV7-8; j_gene: TRBJ2-5; abundance: .; CDR3aa: CASSLTFGTSGGASLETQYF
v_gene: TRBV6-5; j_gene: TRBJ1-4; abundance: .; CDR3aa: CASSYSGSGGEKLFF
v_gene: TRBV5-6; j_gene: TRBJ2-7; abundance: .; CDR3aa: CASSLALEGQGAYEQYF
v_gene: TRBV28; j_gene: TRBJ1-2; abundance: few; CDR3aa: CASVTGTGNYGYTF
v_gene: TRBV6-1; j_gene: TRBJ1-2; abundance: .; CDR3aa: CASRPQGNYYGYTF
v_gene: TRBV15; j_gene: TRBJ2-4; abundance: .; CDR3aa: CATSRDHLGQVAVDVRNIQYF
v_gene: TRBV20-1; j_gene: TRBJ2-2; abundance: .; CDR3aa: CSVEDAGELFF
v_gene: TRBV4-2; j_gene: TRBJ2-3; abundance: .; CDR3aa: CASGLAGTSTDTQYF
v_gene: TRBV4-3; j_gene: TRBJ1-1; abundance: .; CDR3aa: CASSQGRNFAF